The rows below give T cell receptor beta chains drawn from one sample of a study of shared clonotypes between healthy human individuals. Sequencing used immunoSEQ multiplex PCR; TCRdb keeps in-frame clones, though not all of them. The repertoire holds 980,000 or so clones, with more than 75% as singletons. Sequenced: memory CD4+ T cells sorted from blood. The receptors come from a man between 18 and 29 years old in good health. The CDR3 runs from the conserved cysteine through the conserved F or W. Fields, in order: CDR3 length, V gene, clone size, D gene, J gene, CDR3 DNA, CDR3 protein. D genes are given only for firm matches. A clone size is listed for some rows: how often the clone was seen (once, few, many), or a class if it is expanded.

13	TRBV6-5	.	.	TRBJ1-1	TGTGCCAGCAGTTTACAGGAGAACACTGAAGCTTTCTTT	CASSLQENTEAFF
14	TRBV5-1	.	.	TRBJ2-3	TGCGCCAGCAGCACCACAGCGGGCACAGATACGCAGTATTTT	CASSTTAGTDTQYF
14	TRBV14	once	.	TRBJ2-1	TGTGCCAGCAGCCAAGATCACGGCCCTTATGAGCAGTTCTTC	CASSQDHGPYEQFF
15	TRBV7-9	few	.	TRBJ2-1	TGTGCCAGCAGCCAAAGCGGCAGCTCCTACAATGAGCAGTTCTTC	CASSQSGSSYNEQFF
14	TRBV11-2	.	.	TRBJ2-5	TGTGCCAGCAGCCAAAGGGGATTCCAAGAGACCCAGTACTTC	CASSQRGFQETQYF
16	TRBV18	.	.	TRBJ1-5	TGTGCCAGCTCGCAATCAACCTCAAATAGCAATCAGCCCCAGCATTTT	CASSQSTSNSNQPQHF
14	TRBV5-1	.	TRBD1	TRBJ1-2	TGCGCCAGCAGCTTGGAGGGGACAGGGTTTGGCTACACCTTC	CASSLEGTGFGYTF
13	TRBV29-1	once	.	TRBJ2-5	TGCAGCGTTCAAGACAGCCTACAAGAGACCCAGTACTTC	CSVQDSLQETQYF
16	TRBV7-9	.	TRBD2	TRBJ2-5	TGTGCCAGCAGCATTACTAGCGGGAGGAGCCAAGAGACCCAGTACTTC	CASSITSGRSQETQYF
16	TRBV19	.	TRBD1	TRBJ1-6	TGTGCCAGTAGCACAACAAGCGGGACAGGAGGTTCACCCCTCCACTTT	CASSTTSGTGGSPLHF
20	TRBV21-1	.	.	TRBJ2-1	TGTGCCATTCACGTATTCGGGACTAGCGGGAGACTTCAGCTTAACAATGAGCAGTTCTTC	CAIHVFGTSGRLQLNNEQFF
11	TRBV25-1	.	.	TRBJ1-2	TGTGCCAGCAGTGACTCGGGTGGCTACACCTTC	CASSDSGGYTF
15	TRBV5-1	.	TRBD2	TRBJ2-1	TGCGCCAGCAGCTTGGTGGCTAGCGGCTACAATGAGCAGTTCTTC	CASSLVASGYNEQFF
18	TRBV21-1	.	.	TRBJ2-1	TGTGCCAGCAGCAACGAAGGGAGCGGGTCTTACTCCTACAATGAGCAGTTCTTC	CASSNEGSGSYSYNEQFF
17	TRBV5-6	.	.	TRBJ1-2	TGTGCCAGCAGCTTGGTCGGCAGGGGTAGAGCTAACTATGGCTACACCTTC	CASSLVGRGRANYGYTF
14	TRBV18	.	TRBD1	TRBJ1-3	TGTGCCAGCTCAGAAGACAGGGGACGAAACACCATATATTTT	CASSEDRGRNTIYF
11	TRBV29-1	once	TRBD1	TRBJ2-1	TGCAGCGCGGGACAGATGAATGAGCAGTTCTTC	CSAGQMNEQFF
16	TRBV12-5	.	.	TRBJ1-3	TGTGCTAGTGGCCATTCTAACCTGAACTCTGGAAACACCATATATTTT	CASGHSNLNSGNTIYF
16	TRBV30	many	.	TRBJ2-7	TGTGCCTGGAGTGTGTTTCCTCGGAGTATCCCCTTCGAGCAGTACTTC	CAWSVFPRSIPFEQYF
15	TRBV5-1	.	.	TRBJ1-3	TGCGCCAGCAGCCCCCAACAGGGCTCTGGAAACACCATATATTTT	CASSPQQGSGNTIYF
15	TRBV7-9	.	.	TRBJ2-7	TGTGCCAGCTCACCCAACAGGGTTGGGATCTACGAGCAGTACTTC	CASSPNRVGIYEQYF
16	TRBV7-2	once	TRBD1	TRBJ2-2	TGTGCCAGCACCCTACCGGGACAGGGGAAGGCCGGGGAGCTGTTTTTT	CASTLPGQGKAGELFF
13	TRBV5-1	.	.	TRBJ2-5	TGCGCCAGCAACGGCGGTTCGAGGGAGACCCAGTACTTC	CASNGGSRETQYF
14	TRBV29-1	few	.	TRBJ1-1	TGCAGCGTTGGCTTATCGGTCCTGAACACTGAAGCTTTCTTT	CSVGLSVLNTEAFF
16	TRBV9	.	.	TRBJ2-3	TGTGCCAGCAGCGGTCGAGGGAGGCCGGGCACAGATACGCAGTATTTT	CASSGRGRPGTDTQYF
13	TRBV10-3	.	.	TRBJ2-7	TGTGCCATCAGTGATCGGGGTCCCTACGAGCAGTACTTC	CAISDRGPYEQYF
11	TRBV25-1	few	.	TRBJ2-7	TGTGCCAGCAGTAAGGGGTACGAGCAGTACTTC	CASSKGYEQYF
14	TRBV5-1	.	.	TRBJ2-7	TGCGCCAGCAGCTTACAAGAAGGGGTCTACGAGCAGTACTTC	CASSLQEGVYEQYF
12	TRBV14	few	.	TRBJ1-2	TGTGCCAGCAGCCAAGACCTCTATGGCTACACCTTC	CASSQDLYGYTF